The next 27 T cell receptor beta chains were all read from a single sample in a study of blood T cell repertoires in COVID-19. The repertoire was sequenced with immunoSEQ multiplex PCR; TCRdb's copy has only in-frame clones and lacks some. This sample has about 270,000 clones, with approximately 88% found just once. The sequenced sample was peripheral blood. The source of these receptors is a human donor with COVID-19, enrolled during active disease. The donor label of this sample is uncertain.

The J gene is TRBJ2-7, the V gene TRBV7-2; 8 positions match TRBD2. This CDR3 spans 16 amino acids. Germline V gene lookup returns CDR1 SGHTA and CDR2 FQGNSA. With 5 bases clipped from V and 4 bases from J, the junction kept 13 bases outside the gene matches. Here the CDR3 DNA reads TGTGCCAGCAGCAATACGCGGACGGGGGGGCGATACGAGCAGTACTTC. Encoded protein: CASSNTRTGGRYEQYF.

This clone was found a few times. V and J are TRBV10-3 and TRBJ1-6, with a possible D match to TRBD1 (5 bases). Per the germline V gene, CDR1 is ENHRY and CDR2 is SYGVKD. V shed 10 bases and J shed 10 bases, with 23 bases lying between them. This CDR3 spans 15 amino acids. CDR3 nucleotide sequence: TGTGCCACTCTCACAGGTTTGGCGTCCAGGTCACCCCTCCACTTT. It is translated as CATLTGLASRSPLHF.

The rearrangement uses TRBV10-3 and TRBJ1-2; D gene uncertain. Germline loops: CDR1 ENHRY, CDR2 SYGVKD. The CDR3 has 12 amino acids. Trimming pared 4 bases from V and 2 bases from J, leaving 5 bases between. CDR3 nucleotides: TGTGCCATCAGTGTAGAGAACTATGGCTACACCTTC. Protein sequence: CAISVENYGYTF.

The sample holds many counts of this clone. The gene calls are TRBV9 and TRBJ1-6; D gene uncertain. This CDR3 has 13 residues. The germline V and J ends were trimmed by 1 base and 3 bases, with 2 bases remaining between them. Germline V gene lookup returns CDR1 SGDLS and CDR2 YYNGEE. The CDR3 region has the DNA TGTGCCAGCAGCGTATACTATAATTCACCCCTCCACTTT. Its translation: CASSVYYNSPLHF.

The DNA for the CDR3 is TGTGCCAGCTCACCAGAAGGGGTCGGGACCCAGTACTTC. It is translated as CASSPEGVGTQYF. This chain connects TRBV18 to TRBJ2-5; D possibly corresponds to TRBD1 (5 bases). This CDR3 has 13 amino acids. Germline assignment: CDR1 KGHSH and CDR2 LQKENI. Trimming stripped 2 bases from V and 7 bases from J, with 11 bases between.

The V and J genes are TRBV9 and TRBJ1-1; D gene uncertain. Trimming left V 6 bases short and J 1 base short, with 16 bases between. This CDR3 has 15 residues. Germline values: CDR1 SGDLS, CDR2 YYNGEE. The CDR3, as DNA: TGTGCCAGCAACGCCCCTCCGCGTCAGAACACTGAAGCTTTCTTT. Residues: CASNAPPRQNTEAFF.

The chain is built from TRBV9 and TRBJ2-3; D ambiguous. V was clipped by 3 bases and J by 2 bases, with 4 bases between them. Germline values: CDR1 SGDLS, CDR2 YYNGEE. The CDR3 has 12 residues. CDR3 sequence: CASSGPTDTQYF. CDR3 DNA: TGTGCCAGCAGCGGGCCCACAGATACGCAGTATTTT. The whole variable domain, filled in from reference TRBV9 and TRBJ2-3, reads DSGVTQTPKHLITATGQRVTLRCSPRSGDLSVYWYQQSLDQGLQFLIQYYNGEERAKGNILERFSAQQFPDLHSELNLSSLELGDSALYFCASSGPTDTQYFGPGTRLTVL.

The chain employs TRBV10-3 and TRBJ1-1; a possible D gene is TRBD1 (5 bases). The ends were cut back, 8 bases at V and 2 bases at J, with 15 bases in the middle. Germline CDR1 and CDR2: ENHRY and SYGVKD. The CDR3 length is 14 residues. This CDR3 reads CAISTGDLNTEAFF. The CDR3 DNA reads TGTGCCATCTCAACAGGCGACTTAAACACTGAAGCTTTCTTT.

V and J are TRBV27 and TRBJ2-7, with TRBD1 as a possible D gene (5 bases). This CDR3 has 14 amino acids. The germline V and J ends were trimmed by 7 bases and 2 bases, with 15 bases remaining between them. From germline, CDR1 is MNHEY and CDR2 SMNVEV (reference sequence). Here the CDR3 DNA reads TGTGCCAGCAATTTCCAGGGCAGACCCTACGAGCAGTACTTC. Its translation: CASNFQGRPYEQYF.

The V gene is TRBV11-1, the J gene TRBJ2-7; D is possibly TRBD1 (6 bases). Germline V CDR1 and CDR2: SGHAT, FQDESV (reference sequence). V was cut by 5 bases and J by 0 bases, with 11 bases left in between. The CDR3 has 14 amino acids. CDR3: CASSVTGISYEQYF. Written as DNA, the CDR3 is TGTGCCAGCAGCGTTACAGGGATCTCCTACGAGCAGTACTTC.

This clone was observed a single time. The chain carries TRBV9 and TRBJ2-7, with 7 bases aligning to TRBD2. The germline V gene has CDR1 SGDLS and CDR2 YYNGEE. The length of the CDR3 is 13 residues. The CDR3 nucleotides are TGTGCTACCTACGGGGGGTGGGCCTACGAGCAGTACTTC. Residues: CATYGGWAYEQYF.

As for this clone: The sample has other DNA sequences that encode this CDR3 too. The J gene is TRBJ2-7, the V gene TRBV28; no clear D gene. This CDR3 has 13 residues. V lost 3 bases and J lost 4, with 10 bases in between. Germline V lookup: CDR1 MDHEN, CDR2 SYDVKM. The CDR3: CASSLPSRYEQYF. CDR3 DNA sequence: TGTGCCAGCAGTTTGCCCAGTCGTTACGAGCAGTACTTC.

The rearrangement uses TRBV27 and TRBJ2-2; TRBD2 might be the D (5 bases). V was shortened by 1 base and J by 4 bases, with 7 bases between the two germline ends. There are 14 residues in the CDR3. Germline V CDR1 and CDR2: MNHEY, SMNVEV (reference sequence). The CDR3 nucleotides are TGTGCCAGCAGTTTATATCGGGGCACCGGGGAGCTGTTTTTT. Translating gives CASSLYRGTGELFF.

The chain uses TRBV6-5 and TRBJ2-3; D is ambiguous. The CDR3 has 13 amino acids. With 7 bases removed from V and 0 bases from J, the gap between germline ends came to 8 bases. The germline gives CDR1 MNHEY, CDR2 SVGAGI. CDR3 protein: CASINQSTDTQYF. CDR3 nucleotides: TGTGCCAGCATCAACCAGAGCACAGATACGCAGTATTTT.

The J gene is TRBJ2-7, the V gene TRBV11-2; TRBD2 is a possible D gene (6 bases). Germline CDR1 is SGHAT and CDR2 is FQNNGV. The CDR3 contains 17 residues. V gave up 5 bases and J gave up 2 bases, with 22 bases separating them. The CDR3 spells CASSLSRGSGVTYEQYF. The CDR3 DNA follows: TGTGCCAGCAGCCTAAGTAGGGGTAGCGGAGTCACCTACGAGCAGTACTTC.

This chain links TRBV10-3 with TRBJ2-7; TRBD2 aligns across 9 bases. The CDR3 loop spans 14 amino acids. Looked up from germline, CDR1 is ENHRY and CDR2 is SYGVKD. J was trimmed by 3 bases and V by 1 base; bases with no gene match: 1. The CDR3 spells CAISELAGVYEQYF. CDR3 nucleotide sequence: TGTGCCATCAGTGAGTTAGCGGGAGTCTACGAGCAGTACTTC.

The table lists this clone with a few counts. This sequence joins TRBV12-3 or TRBV12-4 and TRBJ1-3; no clear D. The germline V and J ends were trimmed by 1 base and 7 bases, with 5 bases remaining between them. CDR3 length: 12 residues. The CDR3 DNA follows: TGTGCCAGCAGTTTAGACGAGAACACCATATATTTT. Residues: CASSLDENTIYF.

This clone occurred a few times. V gene TRBV30 combines with J gene TRBJ1-6, with D maybe TRBD1 (5 bases). The CDR3 is 15 amino acids. The germline V gene has CDR1 GTSNPN and CDR2 SVGIG (reference sequence). Trimming pared 5 bases from V and 0 bases from J, leaving 11 bases between. The chain's CDR3 is CAWGGGSSYNSPLHF. DNA for the CDR3: TGTGCCTGGGGCGGGGGAAGCTCCTATAATTCACCCCTCCACTTT.

This chain links TRBV2 with TRBJ2-2; no clear D. Germline V gives CDR1 SNHLY, CDR2 FYNNEI. The CDR3 is 13 amino acids. V gave up 7 bases and J gave up 6 bases, with 12 bases separating them. This CDR3 reads CASTPSGAGELFF. DNA for the CDR3: TGTGCCAGCACCCCTTCGGGTGCCGGGGAGCTGTTTTTT. The full variable domain, in which reference TRBV2 and TRBJ2-2 provide the parts outside the CDR3, is EPEVTQTPSHQVTQMGQEVILRCVPISNHLYFYWYRQILGQKVEFLVSFYNNEISEKSEIFDDQFSVERPDGSNFTLKIRSTKLEDSAMYFCASTPSGAGELFFGEGSRLTVL.

This chain connects TRBV2 to TRBJ2-4; no clear D. Germline CDR1 reads SNHLY; CDR2 reads FYNNEI. CDR3 size: 12 residues. V was pared by 6 bases and J by 0 bases, with 3 bases between. Here the CDR3 reads CASSLAKNIQYF. CDR3 sequence (DNA): TGTGCCAGCAGCCTAGCCAAAAACATTCAGTACTTC.

The chain recombines TRBV7-2 with TRBJ1-4; 9 bases line up with TRBD1. The ends lost 2 bases at V and 8 bases at J; junction bases unmatched: 9. The germline CDR1 and CDR2 sequences are SGHTA and FQGNSA. CDR3 length: 16 residues. The CDR3 DNA reads TGTGCCAGCAGCTTATGGAAGGGACAGGGAAACGAAAAACTGTTTTTT. It specifies CASSLWKGQGNEKLFF.

The V gene is TRBV28, the J gene TRBJ2-1, with TRBD2 as a possible D gene (6 bases). The ends were cut back, 6 bases at V and 6 bases at J, with 15 bases in the middle. The V gene's germline CDR1 is MDHEN and CDR2 SYDVKM. The CDR3 contains 14 residues. CDR3 coding DNA: TGTGCCAGCAGACTTCGAGCGGGCCGCAATGAGCAGTTCTTC. The encoded protein is CASRLRAGRNEQFF.

The chain carries TRBV5-1 and TRBJ2-5; TRBD2 is a possible D gene (5 bases). This CDR3 comprises 17 residues. Trimming removed 0 bases at V and 1 base at J, with 16 bases between. Germline-derived CDR1 and CDR2 are SGHRS and YFSETQ. CDR3: CASSLGGGVGTQETQYF. CDR3 nucleotides: TGCGCCAGCAGCTTGGGAGGAGGTGTGGGTACCCAAGAGACCCAGTACTTC.

The chain couples TRBV11-2 to TRBJ2-6; 7 bases align to TRBD1. V lost 0 bases to trimming and J lost 1 base; unmatched junction nucleotides: 12. The CDR3 spans 20 residues. Looked up from germline, CDR1 is SGHAT and CDR2 is FQNNGV. Here the CDR3 reads CASSLEKPGQFFSGANVLTF. CDR3 nucleotides: TGTGCCAGCAGCTTAGAGAAGCCGGGACAGTTCTTTTCTGGGGCCAACGTCCTGACTTTC. Together with reference TRBV11-2 and TRBJ2-6, the CDR3 gives the full variable domain: EAGVAQSPRYKIIEKRQSVAFWCNPISGHATLYWYQQILGQGPKLLIQFQNNGVVDDSQLPKDRFSAERLKGVDSTLKIQPAKLEDSAVYLCASSLEKPGQFFSGANVLTFGAGSRLTVL.

The CDR3 protein is CASSPPTGTPYSETQYF. The CDR3 DNA reads TGTGCCAGCAGCCCCCCAACCGGGACACCGTACAGCGAGACCCAGTACTTC. The chain recombines TRBV3-1 (or the pseudogene TRBV3-2) with TRBJ2-5, with a weak D call TRBD1 (6 bases). With 4 bases removed from V and 5 bases from J, the gap between germline ends came to 23 bases. Germline loops: CDR1 LGHDT, CDR2 YNNKEL (reference sequence). There are 17 residues in the CDR3.

This chain uses TRBV7-9 with TRBJ2-6, with D possibly matching TRBD2 (5 bases). The CDR3 contains 15 residues. Trimming took 5 bases from V and 1 from J, leaving 9 bases between them. Germline-derived CDR1 and CDR2 are SEHNR and FQNEAQ (reference sequence). The CDR3 here is CASSPSGSGANVLTF. DNA for the CDR3: TGTGCCAGCAGCCCCTCGGGGTCTGGGGCCAACGTCCTGACTTTC.

J is TRBJ1-1 and V is TRBV30, with a tentative D call TRBD1 (5 bases). The germline V and J ends were trimmed by 1 base and 5 bases, with 11 bases remaining between them. Germline CDR1 is GTSNPN and CDR2 is SVGIG (reference sequence). The CDR3 is 13 residues long. CDR3 DNA sequence: TGTGCCTGGAGTGAGCAGGGAGGGACTGAAGCTTTCTTT. Protein: CAWSEQGGTEAFF.